Sequencing of this TCR beta chain was carried out in a study of T-cell reconstitution after alpha-beta-depleted transplantation in children. The germline V gene encodes CDR1 SGHNT and CDR2 YYREEE (reference sequence). CDR3 length equals 14 residues. V shed 4 bases and J 2 bases; nucleotides not matched to a gene: 3. Study-wide points: Hyperexpanded clones declined; after one year, newly produced T cells mostly supplied diversity. Two months or so post-transplant, alpha-beta T cells reportedly derived from several hundred expanded graft clones.

This clonotype was counted at least ten times. The target antigen is unknown. Unique molecular identifiers were used in preparing the TCRbeta library. TCRdb itself ran the PCR reads through MiXCR, one entry per CDR3 protein. Of around 200,000 distinct CDR3 sequences in the sample, roughly 8.3% are singletons; the top ten hold 35% to 45%. V is TRBV5-4 and J is TRBJ2-3, with 8 bases fitting TRBD1. The TCR sequence derives from a male patient aged 2 to 9 who had a stem cell transplant for acute myeloid leukemia, so the T cells may come from the graft donor. Sequencing used PBMCs, mostly from graft donor cells, obtained 360 days after TCRalphabeta/CD19-depleted stem cell transplant. CDR3 residues: CASSRTGTTDTQYF. As DNA, the CDR3 is TGTGCCAGCAGCCGGACAGGGACCACAGATACGCAGTATTTT.